This TCR beta chain came from a study of T cells in tuberculosis. Study observations and caveats: The stringent gate may have excluded weak CD1B-GMM tetramer binders.

Sequencing used immunoSEQ multiplex PCR; TCRdb keeps in-frame clones, though not all of them. This table holds 88,000 or so clones, roughly 88% found once. Cells were sorted from thawed PBMC rested overnight and stained with GMM-loaded CD1B tetramer, viability dye and anti-CD3. The CD1B tetramers carried C32 glucose monomycolate purified from Rhodococcus equi. The sequence was obtained from an adult woman with latent tuberculosis. Sequenced: CD1b-GMM tetramer-negative cells sorted from PBMCs.

The CDR3 DNA is TGTGCCAGCAGTGACAGCGGGGGGGCCGCTGGGGCCAACGTCCTGACTTTC. It specifies CASSDSGGAAGANVLTF. This rearrangement joins TRBV6-1 to TRBJ2-6; 10 bases align to TRBD2. CDR3 length equals 17 residues. The V gene end was trimmed by 3 bases and the J gene end by 2 bases; junction bases not matched to a gene: 4. Germline-derived CDR1 and CDR2 are MNHNS and SASEGT.